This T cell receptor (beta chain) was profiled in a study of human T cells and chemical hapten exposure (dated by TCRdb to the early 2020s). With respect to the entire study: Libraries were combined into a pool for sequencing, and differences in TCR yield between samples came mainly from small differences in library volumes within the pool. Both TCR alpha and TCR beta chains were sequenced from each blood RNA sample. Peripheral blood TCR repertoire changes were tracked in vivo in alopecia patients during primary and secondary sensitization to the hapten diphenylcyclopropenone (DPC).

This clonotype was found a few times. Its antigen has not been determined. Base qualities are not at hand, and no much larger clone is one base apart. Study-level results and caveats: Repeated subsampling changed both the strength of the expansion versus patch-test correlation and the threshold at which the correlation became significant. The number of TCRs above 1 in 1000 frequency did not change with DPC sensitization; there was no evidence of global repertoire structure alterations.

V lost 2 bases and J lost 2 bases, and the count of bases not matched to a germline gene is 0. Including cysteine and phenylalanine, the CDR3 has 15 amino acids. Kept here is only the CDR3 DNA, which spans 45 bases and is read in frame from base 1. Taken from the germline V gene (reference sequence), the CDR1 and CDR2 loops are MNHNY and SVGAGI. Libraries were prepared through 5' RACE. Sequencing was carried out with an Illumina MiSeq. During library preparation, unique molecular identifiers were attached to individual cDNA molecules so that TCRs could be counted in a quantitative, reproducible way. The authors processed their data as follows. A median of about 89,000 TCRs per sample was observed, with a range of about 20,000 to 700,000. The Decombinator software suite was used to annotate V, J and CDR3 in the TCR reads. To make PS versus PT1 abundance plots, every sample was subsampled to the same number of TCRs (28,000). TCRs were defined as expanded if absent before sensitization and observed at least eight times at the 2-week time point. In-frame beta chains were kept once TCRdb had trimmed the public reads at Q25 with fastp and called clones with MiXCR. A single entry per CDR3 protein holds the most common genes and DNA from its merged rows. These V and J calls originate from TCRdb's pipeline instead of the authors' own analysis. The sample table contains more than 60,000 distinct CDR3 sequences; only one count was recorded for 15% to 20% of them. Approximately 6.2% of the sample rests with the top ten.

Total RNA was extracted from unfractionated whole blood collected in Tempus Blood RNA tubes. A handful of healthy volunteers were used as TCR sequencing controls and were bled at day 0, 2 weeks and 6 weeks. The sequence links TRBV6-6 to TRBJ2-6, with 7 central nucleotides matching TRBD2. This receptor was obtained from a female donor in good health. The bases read TGTGCCAGCAGTTACAGCGGGGCTGGGGCCAACGTCCTGACTTTC. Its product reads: CASSYSGAGANVLTF.